What follows describes a single T cell receptor (beta chain). No antigen is known for it. This sample is drawn from a study of cytomegalovirus exposure and HLA in healthy donors. The data were produced by immunoSEQ multiplex PCR, yet TCRdb's version contains in-frame clones alone and is incomplete. The table includes 130,000 or so clones, approximately 89% detected once. Points from the study as a whole: A later analysis found first-cohort TCR clusters tended to co-occur in the 130 or so validation repertoires. It was around 160 TCR beta chains that were listed as cytomegalovirus-associated. CMV antigen specificity of three CMV-associated chains was confirmed in vitro.

Unmatched junction bases numbered 1, after V lost 1 base and J lost 8 bases. CDR3 length equals 13 residues. Germline-derived CDR1 and CDR2 are SNHLY and FYNNEI. Specimen: PBMCs. The chain links TRBV2 to TRBJ2-2; 7 bases are shared with TRBD2. The sequence derives from a man aged 30 to 45 in good health and CMV-seronegative. The CDR3 loop reads CASSEVGGGELFF. The CDR3 region has the DNA TGTGCCAGCAGTGAAGTGGGAGGGGGGGAGCTGTTTTTT.